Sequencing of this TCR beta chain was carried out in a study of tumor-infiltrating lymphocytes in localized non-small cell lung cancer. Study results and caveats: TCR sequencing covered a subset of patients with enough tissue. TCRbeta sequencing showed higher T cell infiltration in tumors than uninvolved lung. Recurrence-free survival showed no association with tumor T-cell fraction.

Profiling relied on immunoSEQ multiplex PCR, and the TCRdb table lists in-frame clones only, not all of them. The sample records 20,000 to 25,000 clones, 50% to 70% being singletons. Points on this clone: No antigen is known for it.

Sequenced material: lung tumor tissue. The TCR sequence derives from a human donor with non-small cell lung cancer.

The CDR3 DNA reads as TGTGCCAGCAGCGTAGGCGGGAGGGCCTGGGATACGCAGTATTTT. Translating gives CASSVGGRAWDTQYF. V is TRBV9 and J is TRBJ2-3; 9 nucleotides match TRBD2. Germline V gives CDR1 SGDLS, CDR2 YYNGEE. The trim removed 0 bases at V and 6 bases at J, leaving 5 bases unmatched. The CDR3 has 15 amino acids. The full variable domain, in which reference TRBV9 and TRBJ2-3 provide the parts outside the CDR3, is DSGVTQTPKHLITATGQRVTLRCSPRSGDLSVYWYQQSLDQGLQFLIQYYNGEERAKGNILERFSAQQFPDLHSELNLSSLELGDSALYFCASSVGGRAWDTQYFGPGTRLTVL.